Below, 11 T cell receptor beta chains from the same sample are listed, as sequenced in a study of blood T cell repertoires in COVID-19. The method was immunoSEQ multiplex PCR; TCRdb's version includes in-frame clones alone and lacks a portion of them. In the table there are 99,000 or so clones, about four fifths of which are singletons. The source material was peripheral blood. The source of these receptors is a man aged 60-69 years with acute or convalescent COVID-19.

This clone was found once. The DNA for the CDR3 is TGCGCCAGCAGCCAGACAGGGGAAGAGACCCAGTACTTC. It is translated as CASSQTGEETQYF. The rearrangement links TRBV5-1 to TRBJ2-5; 8 bases are shared with TRBD1. The CDR3 has 13 residues. CDR1 is SGHRS, CDR2 YFSETQ, per germline. The V gene end was trimmed by 4 bases and the J gene end by 3 bases; junction bases not matched to a gene: 2.

This clone was recorded only once. The chain joins TRBV4-1 to TRBJ2-2; TRBD1 is a possible D gene (5 bases). This CDR3 region has 14 residues. Trimming pared 7 bases from V and 1 base from J, leaving 10 bases between. In germline, CDR1 is MGHRA, CDR2 YSYEKL. CDR3 loop: CASNWGENTGELFF. The CDR3 coding sequence is TGCGCCAGCAATTGGGGCGAGAACACCGGGGAGCTGTTTTTT.

The chain couples TRBV27 to TRBJ2-7; the match to TRBD2 covers 9 bases. The germline V gene has CDR1 MNHEY and CDR2 SMNVEV (reference sequence). This CDR3 region has 15 residues. Trimming cost V 2 bases and J 4 bases; bases outside gene matches: 6. The CDR3 protein is CASSLLAGPSYEQYF. The CDR3, as DNA: TGTGCCAGCAGTTTACTAGCGGGACCATCTTACGAGCAGTACTTC.

This chain joins TRBV5-4 and TRBJ2-1; TRBD2 matches at 7 bases. The trim removed 0 bases at V and 10 bases at J, leaving 4 bases unmatched. The length of the CDR3 is 13 residues. Germline V gives CDR1 SGHNT, CDR2 YYREEE (reference sequence). The CDR3 region has the DNA TGTGCCAGCAGCTTGGGGCTAGCGGAAGAGCAGTTCTTC. It yields the protein CASSLGLAEEQFF.

The rearrangement joins TRBV6-6 to TRBJ1-5; unclear D gene. V was shortened by 5 bases and J by 9 bases, with 11 bases between the two germline ends. The CDR3 totals 12 residues. The germline V gene encodes CDR1 MNHNY and CDR2 SVGAGI (reference sequence). CDR3 nucleotides: TGTGCCAGCAGTGCCGCGGGGTCGCCCCAGCATTTT. Protein: CASSAAGSPQHF.

There are a few counts of this clone. The rearrangement uses TRBV10-3 and TRBJ1-1, with 8 bases lining up with TRBD1. Per germline, CDR1 ENHRY and CDR2 SYGVKD. The V and J ends lost 10 bases and 1 base, in that order; junction bases with no gene match: 5. The CDR3 is made up of 13 amino acids. In DNA form, the CDR3 reads TGTGCCACCAAAGGACAGGGGAACACTGAAGCTTTCTTT. Amino acids: CATKGQGNTEAFF.

This clone occurred a few times. The V call is TRBV5-1, the J call TRBJ2-2; 9 nucleotides align to TRBD1. Germline values: CDR1 SGHRS, CDR2 YFSETQ. Losses at the gene ends were 3 bases for V and 1 base for J; bases not matched to a gene: 4. The CDR3 length is 16 residues. CDR3 nucleotide sequence: TGCGCCAGCAGCTCCGGGACAGGGATGAACACCGGGGAGCTGTTTTTT. It is translated as CASSSGTGMNTGELFF.

The V gene is TRBV3-1 (or the pseudogene TRBV3-2), the J gene TRBJ1-6; 9 positions match TRBD1. In germline, CDR1 is LGHDT, CDR2 YNNKEL (reference sequence). The CDR3 is 16 residues long. The J segment lost 8 bases and the V segment lost 3 bases, leaving 8 bases of the junction unmatched. The CDR3 region is CASSHRTGQGYSPLHF. The CDR3 coding sequence is TGTGCCAGCAGCCATAGAACGGGACAGGGATATTCACCCCTCCACTTT.

The gene calls are TRBV5-4 and TRBJ1-4; the D gene is possibly TRBD1 (5 bases). Trimming removed 5 bases at V and 8 bases at J, with 13 bases between. There are 13 residues in the CDR3. The V gene's germline CDR1 is SGHNT and CDR2 YYREEE (reference sequence). The CDR3 region is CASSYRGAEKLFF. The CDR3, as DNA: TGTGCCAGCAGTTATAGGGGTGCGGAAAAACTGTTTTTT.

This chain connects TRBV4-1 to TRBJ2-5; possible D gene TRBD1, 6 bases. V was trimmed by 0 bases and J by 3 bases, leaving 14 bases between them. Per the germline V gene, CDR1 is MGHRA and CDR2 is YSYEKL. The CDR3 consists of 16 residues. This CDR3 reads CASSQDPINREETQYF. The CDR3 bases are TGCGCCAGCAGCCAAGATCCCATAAACAGGGAAGAGACCCAGTACTTC.

This clone was detected once. The chain combines TRBV10-1 with TRBJ2-5; 7 positions match TRBD2. CDR1 WNHNN and CDR2 SYGVQD come from the germline V gene (reference sequence). The CDR3 is made up of 15 amino acids. Losses at the gene ends were 5 bases for V and 4 bases for J; bases not matched to a gene: 10. CDR3 sequence reads: CASSPSGGVRETQYF. CDR3 sequence (DNA): TGCGCCAGCAGTCCCTCGGGGGGAGTGAGAGAGACCCAGTACTTC.